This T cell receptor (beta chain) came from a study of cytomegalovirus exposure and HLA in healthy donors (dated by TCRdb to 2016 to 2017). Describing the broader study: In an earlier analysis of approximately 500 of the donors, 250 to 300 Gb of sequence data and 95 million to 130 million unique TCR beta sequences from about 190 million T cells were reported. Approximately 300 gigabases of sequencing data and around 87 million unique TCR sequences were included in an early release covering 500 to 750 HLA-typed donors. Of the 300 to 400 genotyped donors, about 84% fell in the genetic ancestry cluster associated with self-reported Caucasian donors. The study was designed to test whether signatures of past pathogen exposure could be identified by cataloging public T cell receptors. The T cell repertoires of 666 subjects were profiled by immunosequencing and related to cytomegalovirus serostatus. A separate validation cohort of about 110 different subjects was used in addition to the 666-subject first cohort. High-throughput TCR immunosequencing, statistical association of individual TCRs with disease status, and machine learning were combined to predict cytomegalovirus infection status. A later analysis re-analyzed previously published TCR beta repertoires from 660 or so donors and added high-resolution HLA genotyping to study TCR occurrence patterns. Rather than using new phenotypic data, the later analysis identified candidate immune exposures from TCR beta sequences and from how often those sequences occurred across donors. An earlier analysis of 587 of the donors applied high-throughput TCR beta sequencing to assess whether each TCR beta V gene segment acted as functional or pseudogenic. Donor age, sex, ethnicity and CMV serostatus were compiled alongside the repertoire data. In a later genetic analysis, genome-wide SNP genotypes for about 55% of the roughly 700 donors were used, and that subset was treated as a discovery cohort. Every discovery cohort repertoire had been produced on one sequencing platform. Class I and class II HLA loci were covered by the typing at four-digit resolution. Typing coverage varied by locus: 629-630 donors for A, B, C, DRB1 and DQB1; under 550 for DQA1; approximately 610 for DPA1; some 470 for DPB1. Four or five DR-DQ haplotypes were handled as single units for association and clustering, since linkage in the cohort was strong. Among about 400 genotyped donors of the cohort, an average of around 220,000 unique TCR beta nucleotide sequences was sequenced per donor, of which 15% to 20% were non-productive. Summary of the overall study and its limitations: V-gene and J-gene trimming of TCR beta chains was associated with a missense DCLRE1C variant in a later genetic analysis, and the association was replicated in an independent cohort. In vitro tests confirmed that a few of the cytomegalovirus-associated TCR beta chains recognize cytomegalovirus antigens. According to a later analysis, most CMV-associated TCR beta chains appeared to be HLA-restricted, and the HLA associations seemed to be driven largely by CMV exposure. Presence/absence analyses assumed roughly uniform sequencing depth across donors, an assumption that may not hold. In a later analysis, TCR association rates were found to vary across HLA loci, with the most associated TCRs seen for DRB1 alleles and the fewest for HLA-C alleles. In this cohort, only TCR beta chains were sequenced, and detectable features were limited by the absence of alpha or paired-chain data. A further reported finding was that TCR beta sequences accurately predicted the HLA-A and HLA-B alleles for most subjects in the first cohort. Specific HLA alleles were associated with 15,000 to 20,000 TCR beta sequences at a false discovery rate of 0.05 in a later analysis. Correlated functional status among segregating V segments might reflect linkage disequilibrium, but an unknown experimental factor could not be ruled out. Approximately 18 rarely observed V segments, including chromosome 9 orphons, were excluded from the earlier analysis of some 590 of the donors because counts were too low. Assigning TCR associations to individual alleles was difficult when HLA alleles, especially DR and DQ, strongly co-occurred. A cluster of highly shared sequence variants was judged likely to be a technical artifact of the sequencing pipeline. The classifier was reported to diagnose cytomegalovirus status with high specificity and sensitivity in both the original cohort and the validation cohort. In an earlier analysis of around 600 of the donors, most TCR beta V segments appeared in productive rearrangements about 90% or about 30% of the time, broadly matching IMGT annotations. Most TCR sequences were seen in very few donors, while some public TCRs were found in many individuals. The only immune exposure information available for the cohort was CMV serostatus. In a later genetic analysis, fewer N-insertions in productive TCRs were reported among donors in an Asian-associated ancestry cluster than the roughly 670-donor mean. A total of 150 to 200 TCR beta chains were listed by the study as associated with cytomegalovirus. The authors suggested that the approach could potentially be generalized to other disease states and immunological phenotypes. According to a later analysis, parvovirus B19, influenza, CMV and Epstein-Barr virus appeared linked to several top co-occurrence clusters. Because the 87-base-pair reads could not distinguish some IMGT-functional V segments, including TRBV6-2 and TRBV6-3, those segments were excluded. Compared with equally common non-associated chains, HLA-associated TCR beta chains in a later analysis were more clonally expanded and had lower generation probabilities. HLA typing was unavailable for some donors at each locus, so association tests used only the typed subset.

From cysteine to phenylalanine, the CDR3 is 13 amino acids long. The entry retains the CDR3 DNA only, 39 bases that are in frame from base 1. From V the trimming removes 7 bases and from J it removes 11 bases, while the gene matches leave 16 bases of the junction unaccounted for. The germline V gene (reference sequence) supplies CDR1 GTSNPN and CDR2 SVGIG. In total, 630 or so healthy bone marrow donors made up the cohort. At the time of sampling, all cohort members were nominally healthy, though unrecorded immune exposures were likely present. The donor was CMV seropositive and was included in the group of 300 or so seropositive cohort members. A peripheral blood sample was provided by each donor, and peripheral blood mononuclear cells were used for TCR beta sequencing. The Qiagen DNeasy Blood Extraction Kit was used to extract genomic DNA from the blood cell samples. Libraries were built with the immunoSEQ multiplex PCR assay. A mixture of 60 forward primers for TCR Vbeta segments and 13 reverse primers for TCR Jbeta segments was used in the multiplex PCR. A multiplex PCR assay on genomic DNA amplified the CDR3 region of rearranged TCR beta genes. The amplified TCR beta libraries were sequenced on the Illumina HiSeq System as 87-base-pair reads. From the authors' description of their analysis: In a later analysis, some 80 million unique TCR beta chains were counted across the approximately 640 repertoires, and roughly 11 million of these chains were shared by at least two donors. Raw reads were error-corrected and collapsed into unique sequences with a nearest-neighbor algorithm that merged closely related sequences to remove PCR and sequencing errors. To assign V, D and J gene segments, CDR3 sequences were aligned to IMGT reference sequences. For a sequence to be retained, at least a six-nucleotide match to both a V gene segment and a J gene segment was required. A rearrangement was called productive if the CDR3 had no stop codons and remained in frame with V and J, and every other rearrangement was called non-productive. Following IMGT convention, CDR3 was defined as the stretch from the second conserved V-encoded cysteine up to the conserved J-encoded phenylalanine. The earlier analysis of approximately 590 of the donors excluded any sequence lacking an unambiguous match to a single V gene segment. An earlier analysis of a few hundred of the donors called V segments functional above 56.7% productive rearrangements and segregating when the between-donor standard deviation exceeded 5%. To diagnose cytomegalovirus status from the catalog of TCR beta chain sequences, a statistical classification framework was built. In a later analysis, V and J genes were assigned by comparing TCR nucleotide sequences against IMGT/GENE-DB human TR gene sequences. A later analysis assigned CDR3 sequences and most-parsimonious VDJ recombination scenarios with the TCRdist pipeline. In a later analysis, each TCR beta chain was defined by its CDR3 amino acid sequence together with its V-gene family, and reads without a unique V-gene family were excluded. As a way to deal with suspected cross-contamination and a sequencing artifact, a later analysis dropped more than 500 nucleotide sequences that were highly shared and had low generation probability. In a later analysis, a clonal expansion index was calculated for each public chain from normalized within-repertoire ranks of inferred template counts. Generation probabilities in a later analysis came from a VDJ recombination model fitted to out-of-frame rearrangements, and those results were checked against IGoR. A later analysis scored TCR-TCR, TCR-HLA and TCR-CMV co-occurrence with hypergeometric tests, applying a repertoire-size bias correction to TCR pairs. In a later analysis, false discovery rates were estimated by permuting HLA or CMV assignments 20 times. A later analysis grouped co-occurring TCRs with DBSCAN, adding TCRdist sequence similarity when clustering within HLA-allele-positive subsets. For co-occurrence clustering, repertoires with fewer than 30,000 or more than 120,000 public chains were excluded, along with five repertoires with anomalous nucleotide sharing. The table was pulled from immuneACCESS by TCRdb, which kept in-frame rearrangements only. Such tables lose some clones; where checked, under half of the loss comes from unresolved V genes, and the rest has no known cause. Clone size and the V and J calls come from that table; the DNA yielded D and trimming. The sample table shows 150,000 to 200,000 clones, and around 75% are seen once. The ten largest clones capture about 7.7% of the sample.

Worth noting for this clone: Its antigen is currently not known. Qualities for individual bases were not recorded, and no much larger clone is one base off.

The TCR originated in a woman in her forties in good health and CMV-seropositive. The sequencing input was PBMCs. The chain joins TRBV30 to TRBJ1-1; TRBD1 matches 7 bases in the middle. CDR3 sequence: CASIPTGSFLAFF. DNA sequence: TGTGCCTCCATCCCGACAGGGTCCTTTCTCGCTTTCTTT.